The sequence of this T cell receptor (beta chain) was determined in a study of blood T cell repertoires in COVID-19. Study-wide context: The study drew acute and convalescent COVID-19 samples from the United States, Italy and Spain. T cells, B-cell-depleted T cells, or PBMCs provided the cDNA or gDNA that served as material.

Assay: immunoSEQ multiplex PCR; the TCRdb copy retains only in-frame clones and omits some. The profile covers some 130,000 clones, with around 89% appearing a single time and around 19% taken by the ten largest. The CDR3 has 11 residues. CDR1 is MNHNY, CDR2 SVGAGI, per germline (reference sequence). Trimming removed 6 bases at V and 2 bases at J, with 4 bases between. Sequences were obtained from peripheral blood. The TCR originated in a man aged 45-60 years with active or convalescent COVID-19. V usage is TRBV6-6 and J usage is TRBJ2-5; D remains unclear. CDR3: CASSPQETQYF. CDR3 nucleotides: TGTGCCAGCAGCCCTCAAGAGACCCAGTACTTC.